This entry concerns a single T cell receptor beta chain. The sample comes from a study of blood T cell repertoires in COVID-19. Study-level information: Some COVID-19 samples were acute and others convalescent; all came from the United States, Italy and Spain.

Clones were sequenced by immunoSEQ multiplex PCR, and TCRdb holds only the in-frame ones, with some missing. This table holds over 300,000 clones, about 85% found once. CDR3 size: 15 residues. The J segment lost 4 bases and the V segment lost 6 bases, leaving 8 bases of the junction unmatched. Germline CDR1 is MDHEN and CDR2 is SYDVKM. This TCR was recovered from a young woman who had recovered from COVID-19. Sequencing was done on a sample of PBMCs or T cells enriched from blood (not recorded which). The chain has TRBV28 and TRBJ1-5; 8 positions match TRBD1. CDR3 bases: TGTGCCAGCAGCCCCGGGACAGGCCAAAATCAGCCCCAGCATTTT. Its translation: CASSPGTGQNQPQHF.